The text below deals with one T cell receptor (beta chain). The antigen is not known. These data come from a study of CD4 T cells in relation to SARS-CoV-2 and coronaviruses. CD4+ T cells from unexposed donors were obtained before the COVID-19 pandemic (2011-2018). After around nine days of culture, CD4+ T cells were isolated. Unexposed-donor CD4+ T cells were probed with SARS-CoV-2 S/N and four cold-coronavirus spikes, cells permitting. Profiled with immunoSEQ multiplex PCR; TCRdb holds only in-frame clones, not every one. The profile shows approximately 17,000 clones, about four fifths of them singletons. The sequence was collected from a human donor in good health. Input material: CD4+ T cells from PBMCs, cultured in vitro.

The CDR3 DNA is TGTGCCATCAGTGAGTCCGTTGCGGGAGGGAGGCGTGATACGCAGTATTTT. Its protein is CAISESVAGGRRDTQYF. V is TRBV10-3 and J is TRBJ2-3, with 9 bases that match TRBD2. The CDR3 spans 17 residues. V shed 0 bases and J 6 bases; nucleotides not matched to a gene: 10. Per germline, CDR1 ENHRY and CDR2 SYGVKD.